Below, 18 T cell receptor beta chains from the same sample are listed, as sequenced in a study of cytomegalovirus exposure and HLA in healthy donors. PCR amplification relied on 60 Vbeta primers (plus 13 Jbeta primers). Assay: immunoSEQ multiplex PCR; the TCRdb copy retains only in-frame clones and omits some. The table includes some 150,000 clones, 80% to 90% detected once. The material sequenced was PBMCs. Every receptor here comes from a woman between 18 and 30 years old in good health and CMV-seronegative.

The gene calls are TRBV28 and TRBJ1-2; D not certain. Trimming removed 7 bases at V and 4 bases at J, with 19 bases between. Germline V gene lookup returns CDR1 MDHEN and CDR2 SYDVKM. The CDR3 has 15 residues. CDR3 DNA sequence: TGTGCCAGCACTCCAAGCGGGGAGGGCCCCTATGGCTACACCTTC. This sequence encodes CASTPSGEGPYGYTF.

The gene calls are TRBV15 and TRBJ2-1, with a tentative D call TRBD1 (6 bases). Germline CDR1 is LNHNV and CDR2 is YYDKDF (reference sequence). V lost 8 bases and J lost 3, with 14 bases in between. This CDR3 is built from 14 residues. In nucleotides, the CDR3 is TGTGCCACCGGGGGCAACCGAGTCTACAATGAGCAGTTCTTC. This codes for CATGGNRVYNEQFF.

In its sample, this clone was seen once. The J gene is TRBJ1-5, the V gene TRBV21-1. TRBV21-1 is deemed a pseudogene. The CDR3 length is 12 residues. Here the CDR3 reads CASSKGRRPQHF. The CDR3 DNA reads as TGTGCCAGCAGCAAAGGGAGGCGGCCCCAGCATTTT.

The CDR3 is CASSPGERGVLSPYEQYF. The CDR3 DNA is TGTGCCAGCAGCCCGGGGGAGCGGGGGGTCCTAAGCCCCTACGAGCAGTACTTC. The chain recombines TRBV28 with TRBJ2-7; 9 bases line up with TRBD2. The CDR3 length is 18 residues. Germline-derived CDR1 and CDR2 are MDHEN and SYDVKM. V shed 6 bases, J shed 2 bases, and the junction held 17 bases outside the gene matches. Complete variable domain (other parts from reference TRBV28 and TRBJ2-7): DVKVTQSSRYLVKRTGEKVFLECVQDMDHENMFWYRQDPGLGLRLIYFSYDVKMKEKGDIPEGYSVSREKKERFSLILESASTNQTSMYLCASSPGERGVLSPYEQYFGPGTRLTVT.

The CDR3 here is CASAGQDSYEQYF. The CDR3 nucleotides read TGCGCCAGCGCAGGACAGGACTCCTACGAGCAGTACTTC. The genes are TRBV5-1 and TRBJ2-7; TRBD1 aligns across 7 bases. The V segment lost 7 bases and the J segment 0 bases; nucleotides outside the gene matches: 4. CDR3 length equals 13 residues. Germline CDR1 is SGHRS and CDR2 is YFSETQ.

This clone was counted a single time. The chain uses TRBV4-3 and TRBJ2-7; 7 positions match TRBD2. CDR1 is LGHNA and CDR2 is YSLEER in the germline V gene. V gave up 3 bases and J gave up 2 bases; unmatched junction bases: 25. The CDR3 has 21 amino acids. CDR3 DNA sequence: TGCGCCAGCAGCCAGGGGCCACCCGACCTGGGAGGGGATTCTATTACCTACGAGCAGTACTTC. Amino acid sequence: CASSQGPPDLGGDSITYEQYF.

This chain links TRBV6-1 with TRBJ2-1; 7 bases line up with TRBD2. There are 15 residues in the CDR3. Trimming cost V 1 base and J 4 bases; bases outside gene matches: 4. The germline V gene encodes CDR1 MNHNS and CDR2 SASEGT. The CDR3 loop is CASSEETAGYNEQFF. CDR3 bases: TGTGCCAGCAGTGAAGAGACAGCGGGATACAATGAGCAGTTCTTC.

The chain is built from TRBV28 and TRBJ2-5, with a weak D call TRBD1 (6 bases). Germline CDR1 MDHEN, CDR2 SYDVKM. This CDR3 is 14 amino acids long. Trimming stripped 5 bases from V and 4 bases from J, with 14 bases between. In nucleotides, the CDR3 is TGTGCCAGCAGTAGCCCCCACAGGGCAGAGACCCAGTACTTC. Translation: CASSSPHRAETQYF. Looking up the rest from reference TRBV28 and TRBJ2-5 gives the full variable domain: DVKVTQSSRYLVKRTGEKVFLECVQDMDHENMFWYRQDPGLGLRLIYFSYDVKMKEKGDIPEGYSVSREKKERFSLILESASTNQTSMYLCASSSPHRAETQYFGPGTRLLVL.

The chain carries TRBV18 and TRBJ2-5, with TRBD2 matching 11 bases. The J segment lost 4 bases and the V segment lost 8 bases, leaving 3 bases of the junction unmatched. Germline CDR1 and CDR2: KGHSH and LQKENI. The CDR3 loop spans 13 amino acids. In nucleotides, the CDR3 is TGTGCCAGCACCCTAGCGGGAGGAGAGACCCAGTACTTC. Amino acid sequence: CASTLAGGETQYF.

The chain recombines TRBV7-9 with TRBJ1-2; 9 bases line up with TRBD1. This CDR3 has 16 residues. Germline V lookup: CDR1 SEHNR, CDR2 FQNEAQ (reference sequence). Trimming cost V 1 base and J 6 bases; bases outside gene matches: 9. In nucleotides, the CDR3 is TGTGCCAGCAGCTTAGGATTTACAGGGGGCAGGAATGGCTACACCTTC. It codes for CASSLGFTGGRNGYTF.

This clone appeared a few times. In this CDR3 the conserved last residue, phenylalanine or tryptophan, is missing, so a read error is likely. It is unclear where the CDR3 begins or ends on the DNA, so no DNA is shown, and the CDR3 is as TCRdb lists it. V and J are TRBV6-5 and TRBJ1-1. Germline loops: CDR1 MNHEY, CDR2 SVGAGI. Both ends counted, the CDR3 spans 9 residues. CDR3 amino acids: CASSYSRHP.

V usage is TRBV14 and J usage is TRBJ2-7; D perhaps matches TRBD2 (6 bases). CDR1 SGHDN and CDR2 FVKESK come from the germline V gene. Between the trimmed V and J ends, which lost 3 bases and 7 bases, there was a span of 10 bases. The CDR3 extends over 12 amino acids. Written as DNA, the CDR3 is TGTGCCAGCAGCCAGGCTGCGGGGGAGCAGTACTTC. This translates into CASSQAAGEQYF.

V is TRBV4-3 and J is TRBJ1-2; 10 bases fit TRBD1. Per germline, CDR1 LGHNA and CDR2 YSLEER. The V segment lost 4 bases and the J segment 4 bases; nucleotides outside the gene matches: 6. The CDR3 sequence is 15 residues long. CDR3 DNA: TGCGCCAGCAGCCCCCGGGACAGGGGTCTCTATGGCTACACCTTC. It specifies CASSPRDRGLYGYTF.

CDR3 in amino acids: CASSLAGIRTGELFF. For the CDR3, the DNA is TGCGCCAGCAGCTTGGCGGGAATCCGGACCGGGGAGCTGTTTTTT. The rearrangement links TRBV5-1 to TRBJ2-2, with a tentative D call TRBD2 (5 bases). Trimming took 0 bases from V and 5 from J, leaving 11 bases between them. This CDR3 is 15 amino acids long. CDR1 and CDR2 (germline): SGHRS, YFSETQ.

The chain has TRBV9 and TRBJ2-5, with 10 bases identical to TRBD1. The germline V gene has CDR1 SGDLS and CDR2 YYNGEE. There are 17 residues in the CDR3. The J segment lost 3 bases and the V segment lost 2 bases, leaving 10 bases of the junction unmatched. CDR3 amino acids: CASSVFSPGTGEETQYF. Here the CDR3 DNA reads TGTGCCAGCAGCGTTTTCAGTCCCGGGACAGGGGAAGAGACCCAGTACTTC. The variable domain in full, with the rest retrieved from reference TRBV9 and TRBJ2-5, is DSGVTQTPKHLITATGQRVTLRCSPRSGDLSVYWYQQSLDQGLQFLIQYYNGEERAKGNILERFSAQQFPDLHSELNLSSLELGDSALYFCASSVFSPGTGEETQYFGPGTRLLVL.

This clone was observed a handful of times. The chain employs TRBV5-1 and TRBJ1-2; 7 bases line up with TRBD1. Germline assignment: CDR1 SGHRS and CDR2 YFSETQ. V dropped 0 bases and J dropped 6; count of bases not matched to a gene: 11. The CDR3 loop spans 16 amino acids. The CDR3 DNA reads as TGCGCCAGCAGCTTGGAAGCCCTATTGGGACAGCATGGCTACACCTTC. This gives the protein CASSLEALLGQHGYTF.

This chain's CDR3 is CASSKASGEKKETQYF. The CDR3 DNA follows: TGTGCCAGCAGCAAAGCCAGCGGGGAAAAAAAAGAGACCCAGTACTTC. The chain uses TRBV21-1 and TRBJ2-5; the DNA was not used to check the table's D call, TRBD2. TRBV21-1 is annotated as a pseudogene. The CDR3 runs 16 residues.

The chain combines TRBV5-1 with TRBJ2-5; TRBD2 matches 12 bases. The junction had 3 bases not matched to a gene; V was cut back by 3 bases and J by 3 bases. Germline CDR1 is SGHRS and CDR2 is YFSETQ. This CDR3 comprises 15 residues. This chain's CDR3 is CASSYGLAGKETQYF. CDR3 bases: TGCGCCAGCAGCTACGGACTAGCGGGGAAAGAGACCCAGTACTTC. Full variable domain (missing parts from reference TRBV5-1 and TRBJ2-5): KAGVTQTPRYLIKTRGQQVTLSCSPISGHRSVSWYQQTPGQGLQFLFEYFSETQRNKGNFPGRFSGRQFSNSRSEMNVSTLELGDSALYLCASSYGLAGKETQYFGPGTRLLVL.